The rows below give T cell receptor beta chains drawn from one sample of a study of identical twins. TCRdb recomputed calls from the 5' RACE reads with MiXCR, one row per CDR3 protein. The sample gives approximately 1.8 million distinct CDR3 sequences, 25% to 35% of which show up once; 0.27% is in the top ten. Sequencing was done on a sample of cord blood. The receptors here all came from a newborn girl in good health. The conserved cysteine and the conserved F or W are not part of the CDR3 here. Each record gives: J gene, CDR3 length, V gene, CDR3 protein.

>TRBJ2-2|12|TRBV29-1
SVPGPLNTGELF
>TRBJ2-7|13|TRBV28
ASSPPGTSGYEQY
>TRBJ2-1|13|TRBV29-1
SASPLAGGLDEQF
>TRBJ1-4|10|TRBV28
ASTRGYEKLF
>TRBJ2-2|11|TRBV29-1
SVGLGGGGELF
>TRBJ2-3|13|TRBV4-1
ASSRLTAGTDTQY
>TRBJ2-7|14|TRBV6-1
ASRSPGTTFYNEQY
>TRBJ2-2|15|TRBV19
ASSIMLDSANTGELF
>TRBJ2-7|13|TRBV7-2
ASSITSGPSYEQY
>TRBJ1-2|13|TRBV25-1
ASSESPGLSSGYT
>TRBJ2-7|9|TRBV20-1
SALQGYEQY
>TRBJ2-1|11|TRBV20-1
SARFHASYEQF
>TRBJ2-7|13|TRBV11-2
ASSLGTGKEYEQY
>TRBJ2-2|15|TRBV11-1
ASSSRLAGDIPGELF
>TRBJ2-1|12|TRBV29-1
SVTGLRGGGEQF
>TRBJ2-7|12|TRBV7-2
ASSFGGAQYEQY
>TRBJ2-3|12|TRBV6-6
ASTGQLLTNTQY
>TRBJ2-3|14|TRBV5-1
ASSMGLAGGADTQY
>TRBJ1-1|12|TRBV3-1
ASSQHRLNTEAF
>TRBJ1-1|11|TRBV5-6
ASSPGQGFVAF
>TRBJ1-1|13|TRBV12-3/TRBV12-4
ASSLDGTANTEAF
>TRBJ2-4|9|TRBV2
ASSASRGKY
>TRBJ2-3|14|TRBV10-3
AISSTDHWPTDTQY
>TRBJ2-7|13|TRBV28
ASRAPGLGSYEQY
>TRBJ1-2|12|TRBV12-3/TRBV12-4
ASSLGGVGYGYT
>TRBJ2-1|10|TRBV27
ASSYTGAEQF
>TRBJ1-4|11|TRBV28
ASSTGVNEKLF
>TRBJ2-3|11|TRBV3-1
ASSHWEPDTQY
>TRBJ2-7|13|TRBV11-2
ASSLVRGPNYEQY
>TRBJ2-7|12|TRBV28
ASSLSAWPYEQY
>TRBJ2-5|14|TRBV3-1
ASSHGTSGNQETQY
>TRBJ2-1|11|TRBV7-2
ATTTGSYNEQF
>TRBJ2-5|15|TRBV12-1
ASSFARSSGYQETQY
>TRBJ2-3|19|TRBV11-2
ASSLVFPLAGGKGSTDTQY
>TRBJ2-5|13|TRBV20-1
SARDKTGLGETRY
>TRBJ1-6|12|TRBV30
ATDRHGYNSPLH
>TRBJ2-3|18|TRBV5-1
ASTSRGGLAGDASTDTQY
>TRBJ2-6|15|TRBV4-1
ASSHQSGVGGANVLT
>TRBJ2-7|14|TRBV14
ASSQVAQAPAYEQY
>TRBJ2-4|12|TRBV28
AISESRAKNIQY
>TRBJ1-2|16|TRBV2
ASSEANGWGAQSYGYT
>TRBJ2-3|10|TRBV7-2
ASRPTSHTQY
>TRBJ1-2|11|TRBV4-2
ASSHSGTYGYT
>TRBJ1-2|12|TRBV12-3/TRBV12-4
ASSDRGGGYGYT
>TRBJ1-2|12|TRBV4-2
ASSQETRYYGYT
>TRBJ2-3|15|TRBV7-2
ASSLMRVAGGPDTQY
>TRBJ2-7|15|TRBV7-6
ASSLARIGTTDNEQY
>TRBJ1-1|13|TRBV20-1
SAPVRGKGNTEAF
>TRBJ1-6|13|TRBV6-1
ASSETDGRNSPLH
>TRBJ1-2|11|TRBV24-1
ATSDSGRYGYT
>TRBJ1-5|11|TRBV12-3/TRBV12-4
ASSGFGNQPQH
>TRBJ2-2|12|TRBV28
ASSPGGSTGELF
>TRBJ2-3|13|TRBV14
ASSQGTGLADTQY
>TRBJ1-2|14|TRBV30
AWSVRARRANYGYT
>TRBJ2-7|14|TRBV6-6
ASSYEGVGLPYEQY